What follows is one TCR beta chain and its context. These data are taken from a study of OX40 agonist ivuxolimab in advanced cancers. The table came from immunoSEQ multiplex PCR; TCRdb's copy has only in-frame clones and leaves some out. The profile shows 50,000 to 65,000 clones, 91% of them singletons. The CDR3 spans 16 residues. CDR1 is MNHNS, CDR2 SASEGT, per germline. The V and J ends lost 4 bases and 2 bases respectively, with 18 bases between them. The rearrangement links TRBV6-1 to TRBJ2-7, with a possible D match to TRBD1 (6 bases). The sample consisted of CD4+ or CD8+ T cells sorted from blood, taken in a trial of the OX40 agonist ivuxolimab. The sequence came from an adult with an advanced solid tumor such as melanoma, head and neck, liver or kidney cancer. The CDR3 sequence: CASSAIGQTLTYEQYF. CDR3 coding DNA: TGTGCCAGCAGTGCTATAGGACAGACCTTAACCTACGAGCAGTACTTC.